This T cell receptor (beta chain) is drawn from a study of control samples from healthy donors and cancer patients. Germline V gene sequence: CDR1 MNHNS, CDR2 SASEGT. Trimming took off 3 bases at V and 4 bases at J, with 9 bases between the two ends. CDR3 length: 13 residues. Sequenced by immunoSEQ multiplex PCR; TCRdb stores in-frame clones only, minus some. The sample shows some 100,000 clones, around three quarters of them seen only once. Material for sequencing was blood. This chain joins TRBV6-1 and TRBJ1-2; D possibly corresponds to TRBD1 (5 bases). This sequence originates from a woman aged 25 to 39 in good health. The CDR3 here is CASSDRDSYGYTF. In nucleotides, the CDR3 is TGTGCCAGCAGTGATCGGGACTCCTATGGCTACACCTTC.